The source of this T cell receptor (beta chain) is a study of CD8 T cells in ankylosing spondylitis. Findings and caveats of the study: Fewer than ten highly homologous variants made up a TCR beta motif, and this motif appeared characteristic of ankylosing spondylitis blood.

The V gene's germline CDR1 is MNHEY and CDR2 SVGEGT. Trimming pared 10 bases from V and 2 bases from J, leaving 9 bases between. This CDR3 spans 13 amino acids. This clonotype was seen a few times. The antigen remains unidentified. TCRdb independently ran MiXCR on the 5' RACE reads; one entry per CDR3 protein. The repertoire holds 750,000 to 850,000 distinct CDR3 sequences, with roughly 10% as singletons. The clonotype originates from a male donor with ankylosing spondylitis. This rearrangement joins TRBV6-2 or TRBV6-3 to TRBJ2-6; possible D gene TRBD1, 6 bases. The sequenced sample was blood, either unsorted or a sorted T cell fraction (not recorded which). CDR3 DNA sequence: TGTGCCACCAACAGGGCTGGGGCCAACGTCCTGACTTTC. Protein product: CATNRAGANVLTF.